Below, 24 T cell receptor beta chains from the same sample are listed, as sequenced in a study of T-cell reconstitution after alpha-beta-depleted transplantation in children. For TCRbeta, the library was prepared with unique molecular identifiers. TCRdb used MiXCR to reprocess the PCR reads, holding one entry per CDR3 protein. The data hold some 500,000 distinct CDR3 sequences, with around 20% observed a single time. The sample consisted of PBMCs from the stem cell graft donor, taken from the stem cell graft. The receptors originated from a human donor who donated a stem cell graft to a child with acute lymphoblastic leukemia.

The chain joins TRBV9 to TRBJ2-3; no reliable D call. CDR1 SGDLS and CDR2 YYNGEE come from the germline V gene. The CDR3 covers 15 residues. V was pared by 1 base and J by 3 bases, with 12 bases between. CDR3 loop: CASSVLLLKTDTQYF. In DNA form, the CDR3 reads TGTGCCAGCAGCGTACTCCTACTCAAGACAGATACGCAGTATTTT.

This clonotype was picked up a small number of times. The rearrangement joins TRBV9 to TRBJ2-1; maybe TRBD1 (5 bases). The length of the CDR3 is 15 residues. The V end lost 3 bases, the J end lost 6 bases, and 16 bases lay between the germline ends. Germline lookup yields CDR1 SGDLS and CDR2 YYNGEE. CDR3 DNA: TGTGCCAGCAGCGCCCTAGGGGCGAGTGGCAATGAGCAGTTCTTC. It codes for CASSALGASGNEQFF.

This chain connects TRBV9 to TRBJ2-1, with 9 bases fitting TRBD2. The junction had 7 bases not matched to a gene; V was cut back by 1 base and J by 2 bases. The CDR3 runs 17 residues. The V gene's germline CDR1 is SGDLS and CDR2 YYNGEE. As DNA, the CDR3 is TGTGCCAGCAGCGTACTAGCGGGACTTGGCACCTACAATGAGCAGTTCTTC. The encoded protein is CASSVLAGLGTYNEQFF.

The rearrangement uses TRBV6-1 and TRBJ2-6; maybe TRBD2 (5 bases). Germline CDR1 MNHNS, CDR2 SASEGT. V lost 4 bases to trimming and J lost 3 bases, with 10 bases between them. The length of the CDR3 is 15 residues. Here the CDR3 DNA reads TGTGCCAGCAGTGGTTGGGAGCGTGGGGCCAACGTCCTGACTTTC. The encoded protein is CASSGWERGANVLTF.

This clonotype was seen more than once but under ten times. The chain uses TRBV11-2 and TRBJ2-7, with a possible D match to TRBD2 (6 bases). The V end was cut by 5 bases, the J end by 2 bases, with 16 bases between. The CDR3 spans 15 residues. The germline V gene has CDR1 SGHAT and CDR2 FQNNGV. CDR3 sequence reads: CASSPDSGPTYEQYF. CDR3 sequence (DNA): TGTGCCAGCAGCCCAGACAGCGGGCCAACCTACGAGCAGTACTTC. Looking up the rest from reference TRBV11-2 and TRBJ2-7 gives the full variable domain: EAGVAQSPRYKIIEKRQSVAFWCNPISGHATLYWYQQILGQGPKLLIQFQNNGVVDDSQLPKDRFSAERLKGVDSTLKIQPAKLEDSAVYLCASSPDSGPTYEQYFGPGTRLTVT.

In its sample, this clonotype was seen a few times. V is TRBV11-2 and J is TRBJ1-1, with 7 bases aligning to TRBD1. With 6 bases clipped from V and 7 bases from J, the junction kept 5 bases outside the gene matches. This CDR3 comprises 12 residues. CDR1 SGHAT and CDR2 FQNNGV come from the germline V gene. The CDR3 loop is CASRPQGIEAFF. The CDR3 nucleotides are TGTGCCAGCAGGCCACAGGGGATTGAAGCTTTCTTT.

J is TRBJ2-3 and V is TRBV10-1; a possible D gene is TRBD1 (6 bases). The CDR3 extends over 13 amino acids. Germline V gene data show CDR1 as WNHNN and CDR2 as SYGVQD (reference sequence). Trimming took off 8 bases at V and 2 bases at J, with 11 bases between the two ends. This CDR3 reads CASVGTLTDTQYF. The CDR3 coding sequence is TGCGCCAGCGTTGGGACACTCACAGATACGCAGTATTTT.

This clonotype was observed many times. The V call is TRBV21-1, the J call TRBJ2-7. TRBV21-1 is a pseudogene segment. The CDR3 sequence is 11 residues long. Written as DNA, the CDR3 is TGTGCCAGCAGCATGGCCCACGAGCAGTACTTC. This encodes CASSMAHEQYF.

This clonotype was recorded a few times. The chain carries TRBV6-1 and TRBJ1-5; D unresolved. CDR1 is MNHNS and CDR2 is SASEGT in the germline V gene. CDR3 length: 14 residues. V lost 6 bases and J 0 bases, leaving 9 bases between the germline ends. The CDR3, as DNA: TGTGCCAGCAGCAACGGGTATAGCAATCAGCCCCAGCATTTT. The encoded protein is CASSNGYSNQPQHF.

In this sample, this clonotype turned up a few times. CDR3 loop: CASRGDPRSFGQNEAFF. In nucleotides, the CDR3 is TGCGCCAGCAGAGGGGACCCAAGATCCTTTGGGCAAAATGAAGCTTTCTTT. V usage is TRBV5-1 and J usage is TRBJ1-1; D possibly corresponds to TRBD1 (5 bases). This CDR3 region has 17 residues. The V gene's germline CDR1 is SGHRS and CDR2 YFSETQ. V was pared by 5 bases and J by 7 bases, with 27 bases between.

This clonotype showed up just a few times. This chain uses TRBV6-1 with TRBJ2-6; perhaps TRBD1 as D (6 bases). Germline CDR1 and CDR2: MNHNS and SASEGT. The CDR3 is 17 amino acids. V was trimmed by 6 bases and J by 0 bases, leaving 15 bases between them. The chain's CDR3 is CASSVDSSISGANVLTF. The CDR3 coding sequence is TGTGCCAGCAGCGTGGACAGTTCCATCTCTGGGGCCAACGTCCTGACTTTC.

V and J are TRBV12-3 or TRBV12-4 and TRBJ1-5; 10 positions match TRBD1. The CDR3 has 11 residues. With V trimmed by 8 bases and J by 13 bases, 5 bases remained unmatched. Here the CDR3 reads CASGRTGGQHF. Written as DNA, the CDR3 is TGTGCCAGCGGCCGGACAGGGGGACAGCATTTT.

The CDR3 region is CASSYGTSGTDEQFF. The DNA for the CDR3 is TGTGCCAGCAGCTATGGGACTAGCGGGACCGATGAGCAGTTCTTC. The chain is built from TRBV7-6 and TRBJ2-1, with 13 bases lining up with TRBD2. Per the germline V gene, CDR1 is SGHVS and CDR2 is FNYEAQ. CDR3 length: 15 amino acids. The trim removed 4 bases at V and 8 bases at J, leaving 5 bases unmatched.

The CDR3 sequence: CASSLNLAGGTDTQYF. CDR3 nucleotide sequence: TGCGCCAGCAGCTTGAATCTAGCGGGTGGCACAGATACGCAGTATTTT. The chain employs TRBV5-1 and TRBJ2-3; the match to TRBD2 covers 8 bases. CDR3 length: 16 residues. J lost 1 base, V lost 1 base, and 5 bases had no gene match. Per germline, CDR1 SGHRS and CDR2 YFSETQ.

This clonotype has a single count. The CDR3 reads CASSSPLGWGIQYF. Here the CDR3 DNA reads TGTGCCAGCAGTTCCCCCCTCGGTTGGGGCATTCAGTACTTC. The chain joins TRBV12-3 or TRBV12-4 to TRBJ2-4; D gene unclear. This CDR3 is built from 14 residues. V was trimmed by 4 bases and J by 9 bases, leaving 16 bases between them.

The J gene is TRBJ2-1, the V gene TRBV27; 13 bases map to TRBD2. The CDR3 loop spans 15 amino acids. The V gene's germline CDR1 is MNHEY and CDR2 SMNVEV (reference sequence). V was clipped by 3 bases and J by 8 bases; unmatched bases: 4. The CDR3 coding sequence is TGTGCCAGCAGTTTTGGGACTAGCGGGAACGATGAGCAGTTCTTC. This sequence encodes CASSFGTSGNDEQFF.

The genes are TRBV6-1 and TRBJ2-7; D is perhaps TRBD2 (5 bases). CDR1 and CDR2 (germline): MNHNS, SASEGT. Trimming cost V 6 bases and J 5 bases, with 17 bases left between them. The CDR3 spans 14 residues. CDR3 in amino acids: CASSLDSTWDEQYF. The CDR3 DNA follows: TGTGCCAGCAGCCTGGACTCGACGTGGGACGAGCAGTACTTC.

This chain joins TRBV18 and TRBJ1-3; no clear D. With 3 bases removed from V and 4 bases from J, the gap between germline ends came to 22 bases. The CDR3 extends over 18 amino acids. Germline V CDR1 and CDR2: KGHSH, LQKENI. The CDR3 nucleotides are TGTGCCAGCTCACCCTTGCCCCCCCCGGTTTCGGAGGGAAACACCATATATTTT. Translation: CASSPLPPPVSEGNTIYF.

This clonotype showed up just a few times. This sequence joins TRBV5-1 and TRBJ2-7, with 9 bases lining up with TRBD2. The CDR3 length is 17 residues. Looked up from germline, CDR1 is SGHRS and CDR2 is YFSETQ. V lost 4 bases and J lost 2; bases outside the gene matches: 13. The CDR3 loop reads CASSPTGLALGTYEQYF. CDR3 DNA: TGCGCCAGCAGCCCCACGGGACTAGCTTTGGGGACCTACGAGCAGTACTTC.

This clonotype was counted between two and nine times. The chain carries TRBV4-1 and TRBJ2-7; D is perhaps TRBD2 (6 bases). The V end was cut by 6 bases, the J end by 3 bases, with 12 bases between. Germline values: CDR1 MGHRA, CDR2 YSYEKL. There are 13 residues in the CDR3. This CDR3 is CASREPGGYEQYF. The CDR3 nucleotides are TGCGCCAGCAGGGAACCCGGGGGCTACGAGCAGTACTTC.

In its sample, this clonotype was seen a few times. The rearrangement uses TRBV2 and TRBJ2-7, with 10 bases aligning to TRBD2. The CDR3 sequence is 14 residues long. The trim removed 3 bases at V and 4 bases at J, leaving 3 bases unmatched. Germline V gene data show CDR1 as SNHLY and CDR2 as FYNNEI. CDR3 protein: CASSDWTSGYEQYF. In nucleotides, the CDR3 is TGTGCCAGCAGTGACTGGACTAGCGGTTACGAGCAGTACTTC.

In this sample, this clonotype turned up a few times. Here the CDR3 DNA reads TGCGCCAGCAGCTTGGGAACGGGACAGGGGGCGTGGGACACTGAAGCTTTCTTT. Amino acids: CASSLGTGQGAWDTEAFF. The rearrangement uses TRBV5-1 and TRBJ1-1; TRBD1 aligns across 12 bases. The CDR3 totals 18 residues. Germline CDR1 SGHRS, CDR2 YFSETQ. The junction had 9 bases not matched to a gene; V was cut back by 0 bases and J by 3 bases.

This clonotype was counted only a few times. The V gene is TRBV19, the J gene TRBJ1-2; the match to TRBD1 covers 7 bases. The germline gives CDR1 LNHDA, CDR2 SQIVND (reference sequence). Trimming took 7 bases from V and 4 from J; bases not matched to a gene: 6. This CDR3 spans 13 amino acids. The CDR3 DNA sequence: TGTGCCAGTACTCGGACAGGTACCTATGGCTACACCTTC. Amino acid sequence: CASTRTGTYGYTF.

The V call is TRBV7-9, the J call TRBJ2-1, with 10 bases matching TRBD2. The V segment lost 1 base and the J segment 3 bases; nucleotides outside the gene matches: 6. The CDR3 has 17 amino acids. CDR1 is SEHNR, CDR2 FQNEAQ, per germline (reference sequence). The CDR3 spells CASSLGLAGLDYNEQFF. The CDR3 coding sequence is TGTGCCAGCAGCTTAGGACTAGCGGGTCTTGACTACAATGAGCAGTTCTTC.